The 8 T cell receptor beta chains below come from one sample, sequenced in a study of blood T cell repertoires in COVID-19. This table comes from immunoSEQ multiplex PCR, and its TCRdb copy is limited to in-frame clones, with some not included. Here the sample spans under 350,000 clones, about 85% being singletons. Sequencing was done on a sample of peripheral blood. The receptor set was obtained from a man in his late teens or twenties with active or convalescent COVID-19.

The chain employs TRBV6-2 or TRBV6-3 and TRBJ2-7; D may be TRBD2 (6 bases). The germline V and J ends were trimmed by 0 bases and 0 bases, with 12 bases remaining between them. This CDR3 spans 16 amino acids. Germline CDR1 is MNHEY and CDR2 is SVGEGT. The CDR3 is CASSYSSGLPSYEQYF. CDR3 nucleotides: TGTGCCAGCAGTTACTCTTCGGGACTCCCCTCCTACGAGCAGTACTTC.

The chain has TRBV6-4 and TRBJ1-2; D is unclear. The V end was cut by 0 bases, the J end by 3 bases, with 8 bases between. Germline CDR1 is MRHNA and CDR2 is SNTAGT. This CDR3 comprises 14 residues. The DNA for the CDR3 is TGTGCCAGCAGTGACTCGGCCATATACTATGGCTACACCTTC. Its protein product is CASSDSAIYYGYTF.

CDR3 in DNA: TGTGCCAGCAGCTTAGAATGGACTAGCACGATTTGGAATGAGCAGTTCTTC. Protein: CASSLEWTSTIWNEQFF. The chain is built from TRBV11-3 and TRBJ2-1; 8 bases are shared with TRBD2. Trimming at V came to 0 bases and at J to 7 bases, leaving 11 bases not matched to a gene. Germline V gives CDR1 SGHNT, CDR2 YENEEA. The CDR3 totals 17 residues.

CDR3 sequence (DNA): TGTGCCAGCAGCTTACCCCAGGGGAGGGCTGAAGCTTTCTTT. Protein product: CASSLPQGRAEAFF. The chain couples TRBV11-3 to TRBJ1-1; perhaps TRBD1 as D (6 bases). This CDR3 spans 14 amino acids. Trimming left V 2 bases short and J 6 bases short, with 13 bases between. Germline V gene lookup returns CDR1 SGHNT and CDR2 YENEEA.

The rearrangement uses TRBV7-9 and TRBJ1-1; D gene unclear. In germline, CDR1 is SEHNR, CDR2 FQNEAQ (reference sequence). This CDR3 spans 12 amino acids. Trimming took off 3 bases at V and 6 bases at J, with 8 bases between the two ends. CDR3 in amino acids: CASSLEVPEAFF. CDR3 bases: TGTGCCAGCAGCTTGGAGGTGCCTGAAGCTTTCTTT.

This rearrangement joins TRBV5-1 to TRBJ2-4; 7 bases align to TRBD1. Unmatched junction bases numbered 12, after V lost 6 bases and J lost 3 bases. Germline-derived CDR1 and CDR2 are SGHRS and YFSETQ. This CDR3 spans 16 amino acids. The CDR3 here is CASTIGTDADKNIQYF. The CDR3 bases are TGCGCCAGCACCATCGGGACAGACGCTGACAAAAACATTCAGTACTTC.

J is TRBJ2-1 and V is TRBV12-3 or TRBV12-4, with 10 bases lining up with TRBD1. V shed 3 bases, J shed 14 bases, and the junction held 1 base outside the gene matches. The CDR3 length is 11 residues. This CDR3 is CASSFGQGEFF. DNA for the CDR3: TGTGCCAGCAGTTTCGGACAGGGGGAGTTCTTC.

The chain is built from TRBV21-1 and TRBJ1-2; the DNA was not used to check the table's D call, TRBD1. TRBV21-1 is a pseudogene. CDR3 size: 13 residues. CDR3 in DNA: TGTGCCAGCAGCTATGGACACCGCTATGGCTACACCTTC. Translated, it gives CASSYGHRYGYTF.